This T cell receptor beta chain was sequenced in a study of blood T cell repertoires in COVID-19. About the research overall: T cells, B-cell-depleted T cells, or PBMCs supplied cDNA or gDNA.

Trimming took 11 bases from V and 8 from J, leaving 19 bases between them. Looked up from germline, CDR1 is LNHDA and CDR2 is SQIVND (reference sequence). This CDR3 is 13 amino acids long. The participants were between roughly 18 and 89 years old and came from about two dozen US areas. A COVID-19 case had been met by exposed participants during the 2 weeks before study entry. Sequencing used immunoSEQ multiplex PCR; TCRdb keeps in-frame clones, though not all of them. The table shows 250,000 to 350,000 clones, with roughly 90% occurring only once. Sequences were obtained from PBMCs or T cells enriched from blood (not recorded which). The chain couples TRBV19 to TRBJ2-1; TRBD2 is a possible D gene (6 bases). This sequence was found in a woman aged 45-60 years who had been exposed to COVID-19. CDR3 in DNA: TGTGCCTGTGCAAACCTAGCGTCCTATGAGCAGTTCTTC. It translates to CACANLASYEQFF.